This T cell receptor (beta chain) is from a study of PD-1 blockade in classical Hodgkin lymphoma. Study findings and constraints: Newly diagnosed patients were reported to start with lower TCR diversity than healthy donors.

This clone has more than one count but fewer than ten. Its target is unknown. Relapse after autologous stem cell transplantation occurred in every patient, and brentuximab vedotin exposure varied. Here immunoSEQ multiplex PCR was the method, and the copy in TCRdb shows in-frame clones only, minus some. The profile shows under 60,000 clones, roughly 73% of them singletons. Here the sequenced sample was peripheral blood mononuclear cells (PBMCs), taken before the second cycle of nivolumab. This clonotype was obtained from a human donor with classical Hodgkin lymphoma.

In DNA, the CDR3 is TGCGCCAGCAGCTTGTCTTTGGGAAACACCATATATTTT. This sequence encodes CASSLSLGNTIYF. The rearrangement joins TRBV5-1 to TRBJ1-3; D gene uncertain. This CDR3 contains 13 residues. With 1 base removed from V and 4 bases from J, the gap between germline ends came to 6 bases. Germline V gives CDR1 SGHRS, CDR2 YFSETQ.